This TCR beta chain was sequenced in a study of cytomegalovirus exposure and HLA in healthy donors. The PCR was carried out with 60 Vbeta primers and 13 Jbeta primers. The repertoire was sequenced with immunoSEQ multiplex PCR; TCRdb's copy has only in-frame clones and lacks some. The sample holds over 150,000 clones; about 80% are singletons and the top ten take about 4.5%. As to this clone: Its target is unknown.

CDR1 SGHAT and CDR2 FQNNGV come from the germline V gene. V lost 5 bases and J lost 4; bases outside the gene matches: 9. The CDR3 length is 16 residues. Findings and limits, study-wide: As a later analysis showed, a missense DCLRE1C variant was linked to trimming of TCR beta V- and J-genes. Reports credit the classifier with highly specific, highly sensitive diagnosis of cytomegalovirus status. In an earlier analysis, most TCR beta V segments were productive about 87% or about 30% of the time. Equally common other TCR beta chains were less clonally expanded than HLA-associated ones, a later analysis found.

Input material: PBMCs. This receptor was obtained from a man under 40 in good health and CMV-seronegative. The J gene is TRBJ2-3, the V gene TRBV11-2, with 10 bases that match TRBD2. For the CDR3, the DNA is TGTGCCAGCAGCGCCCTAGCGGGAGTAGGCGCAGATACGCAGTATTTT. Translating gives CASSALAGVGADTQYF.